The rows below give T cell receptor beta chains drawn from one sample of a study of T-cell memory formation after mild COVID-19. One entry per CDR3 protein results from TCRdb running MiXCR on the 5' RACE reads. The sample records roughly 250,000 distinct CDR3 sequences, over 15% being singletons. The source material was PBMCs or a T cell subset sorted from them (not recorded which). Receptors originate from a man younger than 35 who had mild COVID-19 (a few samples of this study predate the infection). Cell type and time point are not known. Each CDR3 is given with its conserved first and last residue. D genes are given only for firm matches. Rows give clone size only sometimes, using once, few, many, or a class for an expanded clone.

clone size,J gene,V gene,D gene,CDR3 DNA,CDR3 protein
few,TRBJ2-1,TRBV4-1,NA,TGCGCCAGCAGCCAAGCCCCAGGTCGGGATGAGCAGTTCTTC,CASSQAPGRDEQFF
few,TRBJ1-3,TRBV5-1,NA,TGCGCCAGCACCGCCGCCGGCAGGCTCGGAAACACCATATATTTT,CASTAAGRLGNTIYF
NA,TRBJ2-1,TRBV5-1,NA,TGCGCCAGCAGCTTGGATGGATATACAGGAAATGAGCAGTTCTTC,CASSLDGYTGNEQFF
NA,TRBJ1-6,TRBV7-9,NA,TGTGCCAGCAGCTTGACAGATTATAATTCACCCCTCCACTTT,CASSLTDYNSPLHF
few,TRBJ1-5,TRBV4-1,NA,TGCGCCAGCAGCCAAACCGGGGGCGGCAATCAGCCCCAGCATTTT,CASSQTGGGNQPQHF
NA,TRBJ2-3,TRBV4-2,NA,TGTGCCAGCAGCCAAGATGGGTCTGGAGTCTTGGATACGCAGTATTTT,CASSQDGSGVLDTQYF
NA,TRBJ1-2,TRBV20-1,TRBD1,TGCAGTGCTAGAGTCTTCCCGTTGACAGGGGTGATTTATGGCTACACCTTC,CSARVFPLTGVIYGYTF
many,TRBJ2-2,TRBV5-1,NA,TGCGCCAGCAGCTTGGCCGGGGCCAACACCGGGGAGCTGTTTTTT,CASSLAGANTGELFF
NA,TRBJ2-5,TRBV7-8,NA,TGTGCCAGCAGCACGCTGGGGGATATCAGAGAGACCCAGTACTTC,CASSTLGDIRETQYF
many,TRBJ2-3,TRBV5-1,TRBD1,TGCGCCAGCAGCTTTCCGGGACAGGGAGGTGATACGCAGTATTTT,CASSFPGQGGDTQYF
few,TRBJ2-1,TRBV9,NA,TGTGCCAGCAGCTCCCAGTCCCAGGGCCATGAGCAGTTCTTC,CASSSQSQGHEQFF
many,TRBJ2-6,TRBV12-3/TRBV12-4,NA,TGTGCCAGCAGCCTGTCTTCCTCTGGGGCCAACGTCCTGACTTTC,CASSLSSSGANVLTF
NA,TRBJ2-1,TRBV12-3/TRBV12-4,NA,TGTGCCAGCAGCCAAACGTCAATTGACCCTGACGGGTTCTTC,CASSQTSIDPDGFF
few,TRBJ2-7,TRBV10-3,NA,TGTGCCATCAGTGACCCGACTAGTTTCGACGAGCAGTACTTC,CAISDPTSFDEQYF
NA,TRBJ1-2,TRBV7-2,NA,TGTGCCAGCAGTCGGGGCTATCTCGAAGCTAACTATGGCTACACCTTC,CASSRGYLEANYGYTF
NA,TRBJ1-1,TRBV12-3/TRBV12-4,NA,TGTGCCAGCAGTTTCTCAACGGTAGGCACTGAAGCTTTCTTT,CASSFSTVGTEAFF
few,TRBJ1-2,TRBV10-3,TRBD1,TGTGCCATCAGGAGCACCCACAGGGGGCATTTAGGCTACACCTTC,CAIRSTHRGHLGYTF
few,TRBJ2-1,TRBV6-5,NA,TGTGCCAGCAGTTACCTCTCAGGGGTACAGCAGTTCTTC,CASSYLSGVQQFF
NA,TRBJ1-2,TRBV7-9,TRBD1,TGTGCCAGCAGCTCTAGTTGGACAGGGGGCGGCTATGGCTACACCTTC,CASSSSWTGGGYGYTF
few,TRBJ2-7,TRBV5-4,NA,TGTGCCAGCAGCTCAAGTAAGGGCTCCTACGAGCAGTACTTC,CASSSSKGSYEQYF
NA,TRBJ2-6,TRBV4-1,TRBD2,TGCGCCAGCAGCCACCGCAAAACTAGCGGGGGTCCACCGGCGCGGGGGGCCAACGTCCTGACTTTC,CASSHRKTSGGPPARGANVLTF
NA,TRBJ2-2,TRBV3-1,TRBD2,TGTGCCAGCAGCAAAGATCTCGGCGGACTAGCCGGGGAGCTGTTTTTT,CASSKDLGGLAGELFF
NA,TRBJ1-3,TRBV4-3,NA,TGCGCCAGCAGCCAAGAAGGGAACAGGTTTACTGGAAACACCATATATTTT,CASSQEGNRFTGNTIYF
NA,TRBJ1-2,TRBV20-1,NA,TGCAGTGCTAGGGCTAGGGACGGAGGATTCGGTGGCTACACCTTC,CSARARDGGFGGYTF
NA,TRBJ1-1,TRBV6-5,NA,TGTGCCAGTTACAGGGCCGCTATGGTTGAAGCTTTCTTT,CASYRAAMVEAFF
NA,TRBJ2-3,TRBV5-1,NA,TGCGCCAGCAGCTTGACGGGGGGCAGCGCAGATACGCAGTATTTT,CASSLTGGSADTQYF
few,TRBJ2-2,TRBV12-3/TRBV12-4,NA,TGTGCCAGCAGTTTAGCGCGAATAGCCTCCACCGGGGAGCTGTTTTTT,CASSLARIASTGELFF
few,TRBJ1-2,TRBV6-2/TRBV6-3,NA,TGTGCCAGCAGTTACCGCGGGACCGGGGTTGATGGCTACACCTTC,CASSYRGTGVDGYTF